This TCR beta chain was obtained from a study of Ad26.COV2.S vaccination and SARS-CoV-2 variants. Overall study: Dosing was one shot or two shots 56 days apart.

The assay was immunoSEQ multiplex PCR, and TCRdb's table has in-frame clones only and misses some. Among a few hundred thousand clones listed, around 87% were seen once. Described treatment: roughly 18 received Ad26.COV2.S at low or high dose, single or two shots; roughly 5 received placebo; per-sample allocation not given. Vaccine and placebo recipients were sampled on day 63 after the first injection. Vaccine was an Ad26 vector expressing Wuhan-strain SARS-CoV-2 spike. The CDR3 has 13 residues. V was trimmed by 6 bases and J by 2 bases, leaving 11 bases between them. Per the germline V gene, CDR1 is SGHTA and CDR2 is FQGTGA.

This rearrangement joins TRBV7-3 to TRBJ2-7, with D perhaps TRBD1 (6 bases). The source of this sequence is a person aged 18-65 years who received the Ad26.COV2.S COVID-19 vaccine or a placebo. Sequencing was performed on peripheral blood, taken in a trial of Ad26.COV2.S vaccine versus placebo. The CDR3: CASRTGQTYEQYF. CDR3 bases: TGTGCCAGCAGAACCGGACAGACCTACGAGCAGTACTTC.